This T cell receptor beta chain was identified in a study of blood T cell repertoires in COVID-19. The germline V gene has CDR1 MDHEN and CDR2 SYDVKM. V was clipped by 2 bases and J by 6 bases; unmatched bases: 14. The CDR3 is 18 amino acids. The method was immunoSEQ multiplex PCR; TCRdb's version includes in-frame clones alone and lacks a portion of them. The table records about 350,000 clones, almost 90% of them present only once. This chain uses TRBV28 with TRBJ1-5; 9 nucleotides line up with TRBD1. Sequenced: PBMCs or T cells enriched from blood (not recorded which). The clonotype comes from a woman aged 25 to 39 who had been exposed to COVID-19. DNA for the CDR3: TGTGCCAGCAGTTTACTCCCTACAGGGGGCGCCTCGGGTCAGCCCCAGCATTTT. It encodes CASSLLPTGGASGQPQHF.